This record looks at one T cell receptor (beta chain) sequence and its context. The data were taken from a study of blood T cell repertoires in COVID-19. Germline-derived CDR1 and CDR2 are SGHRS and YFSETQ. Trimming stripped 0 bases from V and 2 bases from J, with 11 bases between. The length of the CDR3 is 15 residues. Repertoires were generated with immunoSEQ multiplex PCR, while TCRdb's copy carries only in-frame clones and drops some. Here the sample spans a few hundred thousand clones, 75% to 90% being singletons. This sequence joins TRBV5-1 and TRBJ2-5; maybe TRBD2 (6 bases). This receptor was taken from a woman younger than 35 with acute or convalescent COVID-19. Source material: peripheral blood. CDR3 nucleotide sequence: TGCGCCAGCAGCTTGGCCGGGGGTGGGCAAGAGACCCAGTACTTC. It is translated as CASSLAGGGQETQYF.